This T cell receptor beta chain emerged from a study of identical twins. V lost 6 bases and J lost 0, with 11 bases in between. This CDR3 has 14 amino acids. The germline V gene has CDR1 LGHDT and CDR2 YNNKEL (reference sequence). Template switching added a universal primer site, and cDNA bore unique molecular identifiers. TCRdb reprocessed the 5' RACE reads with MiXCR, giving one entry per CDR3 protein. The sample consists of approximately 530,000 distinct CDR3 sequences, around 22% of them appearing once. This sample also appeared in a second study, on yellow fever vaccine responses in identical twins.

The chain recombines TRBV3-1 with TRBJ1-1, with a possible D match to TRBD1 (5 bases). Sequencing used CD4+ T cells sorted from blood. The clonotype comes from a woman aged 18-29 years in good health. This CDR3 is CASRRGGMNTEAFF. The CDR3 nucleotides read TGTGCCAGCAGACGGGGGGGGATGAACACTGAAGCTTTCTTT.